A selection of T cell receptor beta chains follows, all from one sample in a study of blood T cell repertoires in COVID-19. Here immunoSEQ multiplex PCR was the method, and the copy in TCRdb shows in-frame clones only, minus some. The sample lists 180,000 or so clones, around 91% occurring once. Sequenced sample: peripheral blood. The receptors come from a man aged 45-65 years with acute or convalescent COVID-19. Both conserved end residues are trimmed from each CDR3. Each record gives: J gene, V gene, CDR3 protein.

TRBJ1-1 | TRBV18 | ASSPGRGNTEAF
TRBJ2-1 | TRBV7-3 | ASSFFSGSNEQF
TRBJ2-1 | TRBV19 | ASRIAGGMYNEQF
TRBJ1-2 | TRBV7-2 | ASSLSTGGTGGYT
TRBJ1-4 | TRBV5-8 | ASSLWTGFFEKLF
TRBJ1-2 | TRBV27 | ASSLVRGHHYGYT
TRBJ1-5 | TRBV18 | ASSPRTGVTQGSNQPQH
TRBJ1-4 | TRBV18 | ASSPRRTGPEEKLF
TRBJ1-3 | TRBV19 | ASSMWRGRASGNTIY
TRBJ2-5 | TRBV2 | AAGPETQY
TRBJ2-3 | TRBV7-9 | ASSLRGQSTDTQY
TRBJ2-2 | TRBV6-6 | ASSKGQSTGELF
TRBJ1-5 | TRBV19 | ASSQTGGNQPQH
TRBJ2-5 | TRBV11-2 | ASSFILGNQETQY
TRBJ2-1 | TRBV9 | ASTRAGAYNEQF
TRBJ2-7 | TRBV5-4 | ASSFGGIGYEQY
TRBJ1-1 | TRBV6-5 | ASKRQGLNTEAF
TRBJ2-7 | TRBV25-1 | ASSTYYEQY
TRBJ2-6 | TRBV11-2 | ASSLALSGANVLT
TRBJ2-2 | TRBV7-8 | ASYDLGAGSIGELF
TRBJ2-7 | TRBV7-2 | ASSRGLAGLLEQY
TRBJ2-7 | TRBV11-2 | ASSLRDYEQY
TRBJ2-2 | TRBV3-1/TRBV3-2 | ASSLSGVGELF
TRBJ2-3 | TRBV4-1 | ASSQDTGFGTDTQY
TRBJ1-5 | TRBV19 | ASSFTGGGQPQH
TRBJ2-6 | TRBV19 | ASSRLSAGANVLT
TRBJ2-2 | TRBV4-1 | ASSQAFANTGELF
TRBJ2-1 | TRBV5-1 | ASSKSGRPNNEQF
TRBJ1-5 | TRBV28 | ASSADRVPNQPQH
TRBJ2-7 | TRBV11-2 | ASSATGTSGKLEQY
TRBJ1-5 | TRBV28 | ASHSNQPQH
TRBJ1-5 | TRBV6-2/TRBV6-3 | ASSPHYSNQPQH
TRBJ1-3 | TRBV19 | ASSIAAARNTIY
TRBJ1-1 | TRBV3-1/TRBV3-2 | ASSHWAHPRTEAF
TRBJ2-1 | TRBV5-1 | ASSPLAGGPYNEQF
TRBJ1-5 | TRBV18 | ASSPRTGDQPQH
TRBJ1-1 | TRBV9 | ASSVGGQRNTEAF
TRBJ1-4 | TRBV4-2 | ASSQDRQGQNEKLF
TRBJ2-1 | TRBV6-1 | ASSEWGLYNEQF
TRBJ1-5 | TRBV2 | ASSEARGHQPQH
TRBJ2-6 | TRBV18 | ASSQLAGGTGANVLT
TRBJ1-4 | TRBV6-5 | ASSYTGPNEKLF
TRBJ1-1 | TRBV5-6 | ASRRGWNTEAF
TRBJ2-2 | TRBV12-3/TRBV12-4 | ASSLSPGELF
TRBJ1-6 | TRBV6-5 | ASKKGQGYNSPLH
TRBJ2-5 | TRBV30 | AWSLGETQY
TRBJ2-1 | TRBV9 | ASSRGLAGLPYNEQF
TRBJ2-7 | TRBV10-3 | AISESLTGAYEQY
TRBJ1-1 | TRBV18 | ASSPGFTEAF
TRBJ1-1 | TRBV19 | ASSIVDRDTEAF
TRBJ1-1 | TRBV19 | ASTHRDRPNTEAF
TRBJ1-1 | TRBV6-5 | ASRRQENTEAF
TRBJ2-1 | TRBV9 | ASSVADSYNEQF
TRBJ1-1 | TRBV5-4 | ASTAGPVNTEAF